This record covers a single T cell receptor (beta chain). Its specificity is not known. The sample belongs to a study of T cell responses to AZD1222 COVID-19 vaccine. This CDR3 is built from 14 residues. Germline CDR1 reads MNHEY; CDR2 reads SVGEGT. Trimming stripped 6 bases from V and 3 bases from J, with 11 bases between. Clones were read by immunoSEQ multiplex PCR, and TCRdb kept only the in-frame ones, dropping some. The sample lists approximately 180,000 clones, more than 80% occurring once. Study outcomes and limitations: All repertoire sampling was performed exclusively after the peak T cell response. Two AZD1222 doses significantly raised spike-specific TCR breadth and depth over controls. Nearly half of the spike-specific TCRs reportedly recognize variant regions that carry no mutations. Females made up more of the donors, who were largely white British, and clonal diversity may have come out too low.

The chain is built from TRBV6-2 or TRBV6-3 and TRBJ1-4, with TRBD1 as a possible D gene (5 bases). The sequencing used peripheral blood, collected 28 days after the second dose of the MenACWY control vaccine. The TCR originated in an adult who received the MenACWY meningococcal vaccine as a control. CDR3 in DNA: TGTGCCAGCAGCACGGGACGTCCTAATGAAAAACTGTTTTTT. Translating it yields CASSTGRPNEKLFF.